This TCR beta chain was recovered during a study of neurological immune-mediated disorders. The sorted libraries involved the use of 850,000 to 1,000,000 CD4+ or CD8+ T cells. Germline V lookup: CDR1 SEHNR, CDR2 FQNEAQ (reference sequence). Deletions cut 3 bases from V and 5 bases from J, with 16 bases between. The CDR3 contains 15 residues. Template-switch 5'RACE cDNA synthesis added a 10-nucleotide unique molecular identifier. TCRdb reprocessed the 5' RACE reads via MiXCR and lists one record per CDR3 protein. Among around 40,000 distinct CDR3 sequences listed, about 7% were seen once. Ten or more counts support this clonotype.

V and J are TRBV7-9 and TRBJ1-1; D is perhaps TRBD1 (6 bases). Sequenced sample: CD4+ T cells from blood. This clonotype was sampled from a man between 50 and 59 years old in good health. The CDR3 loop is CASSFGTGRKTEAFF. CDR3 DNA: TGTGCCAGCAGCTTTGGAACAGGGAGAAAGACTGAAGCTTTCTTT.